Below, one T cell receptor beta chain is given with its context. The antigen this receptor binds is unknown. Per-base quality was not reported, and no clone a single base away is much larger than it. The data originate from a study of siplizumab effects on memory and regulatory T cells (dated by TCRdb to between 2018 and 2021). Background for the entire study: The study looked at the effect of siplizumab, an anti-CD2 antibody, on alloreactive T-cell subsets in allogeneic mixed lymphocyte reactions made from human PBMCs. What the study reported, not specific to this receptor: Among mappable alloreactive CD4+ clones, the Treg-derived fraction averaged approximately 69% with siplizumab versus around 25% in control reactions. Sequences below about 10^-5 frequency were poorly captured, so only a minor fraction of alloreactive clones could be mapped to unstimulated subsets. The cumulative frequency of alloreactive sequences that could be traced back to unstimulated CD4+ memory T cells was significantly reduced by siplizumab. No functional confirmation was obtained for the suppressive function of proliferating Tregs from siplizumab cultures. Unstimulated naive T cells appeared more diverse than memory T cells, and naive cells seemed to contribute substantially to the alloresponse. About 80-97% of proliferating CD4+ or CD8+ clones could not be given a naive or memory phenotype.

Sorted unstimulated T cells and proliferating T cells recovered from mixed lymphocyte reactions underwent TCRbeta CDR3 sequencing. Fresh whole blood from ten to eleven HLA-typed healthy donors served as the source for isolating PBMCs. Library preparation used the immunoSEQ multiplex PCR assay. Around 10^5 TCR templates per sample were assayed by the deep sequencing platform. Genomic DNA extracted from sorted T cells was the material used for TCRbeta CDR3 sequencing. Turning to the authors' computational methods: Clonal analysis of TCRbeta CDR3 data was done in the R programming language. Alloreactive CD4+ and CD8+ clones were identified by comparing unstimulated samples to CFSE-low samples taken after the reaction. Regulatory or non-regulatory origin of alloreactive CD4+ clones was assigned by matching sequences to the sorted unstimulated Treg and non-Treg repertoires. Not all clones reach the TCRdb copy of this immuneACCESS table, which keeps in-frame sequences only. Checked studies attribute under half of the gap to unresolved V genes and leave the rest unexplained. V, J and clone size are taken as reported in that table, and D and trimming were inferred from the DNA itself. This sample holds 100,000 to 120,000 clones; roughly 92% were observed only once. Jointly, the top ten make up 1.3% of the sample.

Measured from the cysteine to the phenylalanine, the CDR3 is 14 residues long. The only DNA kept is the CDR3, 42 bases in frame from the first base. Reading the germline V gene gives CDR1 MNHNS and CDR2 SASEGT. At the junction V is shortened by 6 bases and J by 0 bases, with 9 bases in between. This TCR was recovered from a human donor in good health. The rearrangement joined TRBV6-1 to TRBJ1-3; matching of 5 bases hints at TRBD1 as the D gene. The specimen was CD4+ T cells sorted from blood. The CDR3 has the sequence CASRVGTSGNTIYF. DNA sequence: TGTGCCAGCAGAGTAGGGACCTCTGGAAACACCATATATTTT.